The clone carrying this TCR beta chain has only a few counts. The protocol was immunoSEQ multiplex PCR, while the TCRdb copy is restricted to in-frame clones and leaves out a portion. This table has about 350,000 clones, more than 75% appearing once. These data are taken from a study of Ad26.COV2.S vaccination and SARS-CoV-2 variants. Overall study context: Ad26.COV2.S arm of COV1001 included the donor.

Treatment indicated: 19 received Ad26.COV2.S at low or high dose, single or two shots; roughly 5 received placebo; per-sample allocation not given. Sampling occurred on day 63 after the first vaccine or placebo injection. Losses at the gene ends were 1 base for V and 9 bases for J; bases not matched to a gene: 7. CDR3 length equals 16 residues. Germline V gene sequence: CDR1 SGHVS, CDR2 FNYEAQ. The receptor was isolated from a person between 18 and 59 years old who received the Ad26.COV2.S COVID-19 vaccine or a placebo. This rearrangement joins TRBV7-6 to TRBJ1-6, with 9 bases that match TRBD1. This specimen was peripheral blood, taken in a trial of Ad26.COV2.S vaccine versus placebo. The CDR3 region has the DNA TGTGCCAGCAGCTTAGGGGGGACAGGGCAAGGTTCACCCCTCCACTTT. Amino acid sequence: CASSLGGTGQGSPLHF.